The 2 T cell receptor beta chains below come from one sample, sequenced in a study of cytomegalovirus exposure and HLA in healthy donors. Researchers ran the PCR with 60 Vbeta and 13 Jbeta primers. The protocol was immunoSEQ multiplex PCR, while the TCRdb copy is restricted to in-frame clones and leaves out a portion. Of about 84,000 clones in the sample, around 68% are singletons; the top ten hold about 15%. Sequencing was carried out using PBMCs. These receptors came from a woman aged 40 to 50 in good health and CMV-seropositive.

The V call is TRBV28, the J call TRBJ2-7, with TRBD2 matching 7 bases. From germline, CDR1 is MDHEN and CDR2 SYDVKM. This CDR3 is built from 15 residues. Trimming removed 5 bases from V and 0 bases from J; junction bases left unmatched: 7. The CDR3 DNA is TGTGCCAGCAGTCCTTCTAGCGGCTACTCCTACGAGCAGTACTTC. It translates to CASSPSSGYSYEQYF.

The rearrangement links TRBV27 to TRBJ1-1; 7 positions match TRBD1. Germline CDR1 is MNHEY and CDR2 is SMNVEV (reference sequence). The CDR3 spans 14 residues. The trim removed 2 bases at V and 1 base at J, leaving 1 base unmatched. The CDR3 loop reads CASSLRQGNTEAFF. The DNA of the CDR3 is TGTGCCAGCAGTTTAAGACAGGGGAACACTGAAGCTTTCTTT.